The entry below gives a single T cell receptor (beta chain) sequence along with its context. Participant-reported clinical history was the basis for cohort assignment. Either two negative PCRs, clearance, or symptom resolution qualified Cohort 3 donors as recovered. The CDR3 totals 14 residues. The germline V gene has CDR1 MNHNS and CDR2 SASEGT. Deletions cut 2 bases from V and 0 bases from J, with 8 bases between. Original handling: The assay estimated nucleated cells by amplifying reference gene primers. Sequencing used immunoSEQ multiplex PCR; TCRdb keeps in-frame clones, though not all of them. The V and J calls and the clone size are those of that table, but D and trimming were determined from the DNA. The table lists 350,000 to 550,000 clones, 75% to 90% of them singletons. The record originates from a study of blood T cell repertoires in COVID-19. Study-level information: Acute-phase and convalescent COVID-19 samples originated in the United States, Italy and Spain.

The TCR sequence derives from a man under 40 who had recovered from COVID-19. Sequenced material: PBMCs or T cells enriched from blood (not recorded which). The chain links TRBV6-1 to TRBJ2-7, with D hard to call. The CDR3 DNA sequence: TGTGCCAGCAGTGAACGCTTGAGCTCCTACGAGCAGTACTTC. As protein: CASSERLSSYEQYF.